This T cell receptor beta chain was observed in a study of blood T cell repertoires in COVID-19. Clones were sequenced by immunoSEQ multiplex PCR, and TCRdb holds only the in-frame ones, with some missing. The sample includes around 110,000 clones, less than 90% of them seen just once. This CDR3 has 13 amino acids. The V end was cut by 3 bases, the J end by 1 base, with 4 bases between. CDR1 and CDR2 (germline): SEHNR, FQNEAQ (reference sequence). The chain carries TRBV7-9 and TRBJ2-1; no definite D call. The TCR comes from a young man with acute or convalescent COVID-19. Sequencing was done on a sample of peripheral blood. CDR3 bases: TGTGCCAGCAGCTTTTCGTCCTACAATGAGCAGTTCTTC. Its protein is CASSFSSYNEQFF.